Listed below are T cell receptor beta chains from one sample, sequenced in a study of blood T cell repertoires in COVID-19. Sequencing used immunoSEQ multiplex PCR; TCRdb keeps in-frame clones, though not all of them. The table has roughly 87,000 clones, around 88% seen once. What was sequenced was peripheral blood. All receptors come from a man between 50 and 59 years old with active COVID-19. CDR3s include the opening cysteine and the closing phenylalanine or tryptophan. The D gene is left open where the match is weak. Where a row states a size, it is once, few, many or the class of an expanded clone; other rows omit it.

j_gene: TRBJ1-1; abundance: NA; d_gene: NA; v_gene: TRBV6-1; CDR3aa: CASSENWSGEAFF; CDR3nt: TGTGCCAGCAGTGAAAATTGGTCGGGTGAAGCTTTCTTT
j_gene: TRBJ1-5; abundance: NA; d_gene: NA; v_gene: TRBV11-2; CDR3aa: CASSLARHSNQPQHF; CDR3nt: TGTGCCAGCAGCTTAGCCAGGCATAGCAATCAGCCCCAGCATTTT
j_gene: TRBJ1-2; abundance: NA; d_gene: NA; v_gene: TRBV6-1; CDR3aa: CASSENVVRGYTF; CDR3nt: TGTGCCAGCAGTGAAAACGTGGTGAGGGGCTACACCTTC
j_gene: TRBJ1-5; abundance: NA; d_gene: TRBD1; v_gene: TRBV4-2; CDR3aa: CASSGTGVPQPQHF; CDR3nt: TGTGCCAGTTCCGGGACAGGGGTCCCCCAGCCCCAGCATTTT
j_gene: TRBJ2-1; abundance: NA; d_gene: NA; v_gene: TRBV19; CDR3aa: CASMRRDSEQFF; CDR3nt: TGTGCCAGTATGCGCAGGGATAGTGAGCAGTTCTTC
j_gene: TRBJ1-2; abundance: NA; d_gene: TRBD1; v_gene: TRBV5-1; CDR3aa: CASSSGTDGGYTF; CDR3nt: TGCGCCAGCAGTTCCGGGACAGACGGTGGCTACACCTTC
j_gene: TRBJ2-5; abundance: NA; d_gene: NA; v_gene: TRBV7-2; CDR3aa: CASSPRVEETQYF; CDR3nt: TGTGCCAGCAGTCCCAGGGTTGAAGAGACCCAGTACTTC
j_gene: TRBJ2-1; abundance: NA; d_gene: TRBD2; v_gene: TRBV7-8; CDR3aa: CASSLAPSGGPTYNEQFF; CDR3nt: TGTGCCAGCAGCTTAGCCCCTAGCGGGGGCCCTACCTACAATGAGCAGTTCTTC
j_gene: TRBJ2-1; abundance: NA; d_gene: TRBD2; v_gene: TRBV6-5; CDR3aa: CASSYLTSGNNEQFF; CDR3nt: TGTGCCAGCAGTTATCTGACTAGCGGAAACAATGAGCAGTTCTTC
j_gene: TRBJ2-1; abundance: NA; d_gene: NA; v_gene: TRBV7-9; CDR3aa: CASSLEWGLGLREQFF; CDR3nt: TGTGCCAGCAGCTTAGAATGGGGGCTAGGCTTAAGGGAGCAGTTCTTC
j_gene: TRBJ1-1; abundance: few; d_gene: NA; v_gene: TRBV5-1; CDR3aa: CASSFTANTEAFF; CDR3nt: TGCGCCAGCAGCTTCACAGCGAACACTGAAGCTTTCTTT
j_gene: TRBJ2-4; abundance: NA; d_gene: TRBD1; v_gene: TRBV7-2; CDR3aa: CASSARPFGTGSNIQYF; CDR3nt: TGTGCCAGCAGCGCCCGCCCCTTCGGGACAGGGTCGAACATTCAGTACTTC
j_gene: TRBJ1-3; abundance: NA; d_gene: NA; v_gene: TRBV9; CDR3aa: CASSVDKGLGKVTGNTIYF; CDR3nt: TGTGCCAGCAGCGTAGATAAGGGGTTGGGGAAGGTCACTGGAAACACCATATATTTT
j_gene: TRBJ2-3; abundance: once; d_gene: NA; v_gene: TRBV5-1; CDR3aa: CASSLGQIQADTQYF; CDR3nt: TGCGCCAGCAGCTTGGGCCAGATCCAAGCAGATACGCAGTATTTT
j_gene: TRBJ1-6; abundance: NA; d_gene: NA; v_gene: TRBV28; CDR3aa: CASSLLDKGDSPLHF; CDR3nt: TGTGCCAGCAGTTTATTGGATAAGGGGGATTCACCCCTCCACTTT
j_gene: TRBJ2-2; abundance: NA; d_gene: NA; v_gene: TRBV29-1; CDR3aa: CSVDQGSGELFF; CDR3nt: TGCAGCGTTGACCAGGGGTCCGGGGAGCTGTTTTTT
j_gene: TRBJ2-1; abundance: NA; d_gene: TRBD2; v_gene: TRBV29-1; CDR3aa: CSGRAGSSSYNEQFF; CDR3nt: TGCAGCGGACGAGCGGGGTCAAGCTCCTACAATGAGCAGTTCTTC
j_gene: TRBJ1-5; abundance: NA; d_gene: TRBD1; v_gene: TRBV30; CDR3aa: CAWSSGQGGQPQHF; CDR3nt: TGTGCCTGGAGTAGCGGACAGGGAGGACAGCCCCAGCATTTT
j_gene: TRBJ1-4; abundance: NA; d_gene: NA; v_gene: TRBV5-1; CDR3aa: CASSLREDNEKLFF; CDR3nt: TGCGCCAGCAGCCTCCGGGAAGATAATGAAAAACTGTTTTTT
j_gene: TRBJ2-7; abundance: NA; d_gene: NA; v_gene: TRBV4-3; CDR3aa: CASSQEVVGLNEQYF; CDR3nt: TGCGCCAGCAGCCAAGAAGTTGTGGGGCTCAACGAGCAGTACTTC
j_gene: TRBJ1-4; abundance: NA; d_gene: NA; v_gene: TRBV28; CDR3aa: CASSLGPRQGRNEKLFF; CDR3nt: TGTGCCAGCAGTTTAGGGCCCCGTCAGGGTCGGAATGAAAAACTGTTTTTT
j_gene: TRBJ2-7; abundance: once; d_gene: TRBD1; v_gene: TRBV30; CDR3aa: CGRQGASGEQYF; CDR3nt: TGTGGCAGACAGGGGGCGTCGGGCGAGCAGTACTTC
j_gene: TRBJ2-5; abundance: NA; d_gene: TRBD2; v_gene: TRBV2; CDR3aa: CASSSRLAGSGETQYF; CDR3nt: TGTGCCAGCAGTTCCCGACTAGCGGGGTCGGGAGAGACCCAGTACTTC
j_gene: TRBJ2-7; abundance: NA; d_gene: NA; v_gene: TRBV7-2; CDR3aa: CASSSDIRWSEQYF; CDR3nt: TGTGCCAGCAGCTCGGACATTCGTTGGAGCGAGCAGTACTTC
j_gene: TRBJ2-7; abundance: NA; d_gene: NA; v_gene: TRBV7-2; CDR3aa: CASSLERRGKNEQYF; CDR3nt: TGTGCCAGCAGCTTAGAACGTCGGGGAAAGAACGAGCAGTACTTC
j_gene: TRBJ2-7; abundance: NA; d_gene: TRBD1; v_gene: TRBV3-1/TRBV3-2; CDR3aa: CASSYWGQNSYEQYF; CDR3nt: TGTGCCAGCAGCTACTGGGGACAGAACTCCTACGAGCAGTACTTC
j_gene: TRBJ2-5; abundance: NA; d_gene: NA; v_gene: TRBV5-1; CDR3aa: CASSLEPKETQYF; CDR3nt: TGCGCCAGCAGCTTGGAGCCAAAAGAGACCCAGTACTTC
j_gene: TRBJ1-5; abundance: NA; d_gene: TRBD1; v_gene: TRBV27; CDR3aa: CASSLSRQGNQPQHF; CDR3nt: TGTGCCAGCAGTTTATCTAGACAGGGGAATCAGCCCCAGCATTTT